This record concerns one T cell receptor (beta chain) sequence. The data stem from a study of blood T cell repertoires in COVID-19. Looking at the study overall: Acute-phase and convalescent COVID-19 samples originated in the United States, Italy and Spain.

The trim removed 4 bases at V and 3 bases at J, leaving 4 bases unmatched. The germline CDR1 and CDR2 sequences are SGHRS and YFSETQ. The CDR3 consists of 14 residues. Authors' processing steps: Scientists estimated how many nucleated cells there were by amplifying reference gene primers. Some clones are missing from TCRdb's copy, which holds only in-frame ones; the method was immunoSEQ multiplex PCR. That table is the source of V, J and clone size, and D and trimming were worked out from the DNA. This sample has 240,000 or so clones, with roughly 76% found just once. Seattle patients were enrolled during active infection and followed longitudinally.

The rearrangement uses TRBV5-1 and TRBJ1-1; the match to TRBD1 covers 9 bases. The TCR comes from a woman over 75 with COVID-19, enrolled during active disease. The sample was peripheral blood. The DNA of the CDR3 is TGCGCCAGCAGCCGGACAGGGGCGGACACTGAAGCTTTCTTT. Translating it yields CASSRTGADTEAFF.